A selection of T cell receptor beta chains follows, all from one sample in a study of CD8 T cells in ankylosing spondylitis. TCRdb ran MiXCR on the 5' RACE reads and lists one entry per CDR3 protein. The sample contains about 340,000 distinct CDR3 sequences, less than 10% of which appear only once. The sequenced sample was blood, either unsorted or a sorted T cell fraction (not recorded which). The receptors were sampled from a male donor with ankylosing spondylitis. The conserved cysteine and the conserved F or W are not part of the CDR3 here.

TRBV7-6	TRBJ2-1	ASSTSFSYNEQF
TRBV20-1	TRBJ1-6	SARDKDRGSYNSPLH
TRBV7-9	TRBJ2-7	ASSLFPGPYEQY
TRBV24-1	TRBJ2-2	ATGGSGELF
TRBV11-3	TRBJ2-3	ASSLDLTTADTQY
TRBV10-3	TRBJ2-2	AISDSGSTGELF
TRBV28	TRBJ1-5	ASQEGQPQH
TRBV12-3/TRBV12-4	TRBJ2-3	ASSMRQSTDTQY
TRBV30	TRBJ1-3	AWRRDRAKGNTIY
TRBV15	TRBJ2-7	ATSRDHTGEDEQY
TRBV29-1	TRBJ2-2	SVLDQLAGTGELF
TRBV27	TRBJ2-3	ASSTRLAGAYTQY
TRBV4-2	TRBJ2-7	ASSQDVAGFEQY
TRBV5-1	TRBJ2-1	ASSLAGDRVNEQF
TRBV12-3/TRBV12-4	TRBJ2-1	ASSLGTSGSRVDEQF
TRBV7-6	TRBJ1-6	ASSLARHNSPLH
TRBV7-9	TRBJ1-3	ASSLDRGPGNTIY
TRBV12-3/TRBV12-4	TRBJ1-5	ASSLAQAQPQH
TRBV25-1	TRBJ2-5	ASSDSPSETQY
TRBV9	TRBJ2-7	ASSTGASGTYEQY
TRBV20-1	TRBJ2-7	SATPEGSYEQY
TRBV5-5	TRBJ2-1	ASSPDYYYNEQF
TRBV24-1	TRBJ2-2	ATRTQGDAGELF
TRBV18	TRBJ2-2	ASSPGTPSRDTGELF
TRBV28	TRBJ2-3	ASSLYSGRISDTQY